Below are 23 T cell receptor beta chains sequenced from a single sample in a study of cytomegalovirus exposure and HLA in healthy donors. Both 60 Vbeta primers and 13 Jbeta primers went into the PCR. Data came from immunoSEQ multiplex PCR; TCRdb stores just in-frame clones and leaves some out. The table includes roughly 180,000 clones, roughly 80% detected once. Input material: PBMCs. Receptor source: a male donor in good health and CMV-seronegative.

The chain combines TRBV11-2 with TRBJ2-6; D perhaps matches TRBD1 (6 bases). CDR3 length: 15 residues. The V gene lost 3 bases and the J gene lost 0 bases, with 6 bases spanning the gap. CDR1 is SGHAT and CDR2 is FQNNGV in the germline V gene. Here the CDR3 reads CASSLDSSGANVLTF. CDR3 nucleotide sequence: TGTGCCAGCAGCTTGGACAGCTCTGGGGCCAACGTCCTGACTTTC.

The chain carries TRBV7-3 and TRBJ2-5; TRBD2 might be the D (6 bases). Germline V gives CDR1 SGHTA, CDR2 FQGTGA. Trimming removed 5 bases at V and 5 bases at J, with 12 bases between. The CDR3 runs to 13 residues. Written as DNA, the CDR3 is TGTGCCAGCAGCGGGACCGGGAGCGAGACCCAGTACTTC. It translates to CASSGTGSETQYF.

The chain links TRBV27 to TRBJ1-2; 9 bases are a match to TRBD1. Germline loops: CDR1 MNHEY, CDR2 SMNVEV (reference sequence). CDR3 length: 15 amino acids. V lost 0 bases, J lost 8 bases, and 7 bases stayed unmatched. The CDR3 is CASSLSRTGVRGYTF. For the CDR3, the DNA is TGTGCCAGCAGTTTATCGAGGACAGGGGTCCGGGGCTACACCTTC.

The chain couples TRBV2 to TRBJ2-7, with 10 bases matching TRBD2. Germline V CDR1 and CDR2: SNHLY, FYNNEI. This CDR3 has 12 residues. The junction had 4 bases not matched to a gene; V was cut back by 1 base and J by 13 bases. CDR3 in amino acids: CASSEVTSGVYF. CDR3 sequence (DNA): TGTGCCAGCAGTGAAGTAACTAGCGGGGTTTACTTC.

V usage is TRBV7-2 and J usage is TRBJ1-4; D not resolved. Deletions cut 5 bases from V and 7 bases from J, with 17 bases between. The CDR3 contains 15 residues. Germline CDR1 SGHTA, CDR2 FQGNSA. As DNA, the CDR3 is TGTGCCAGCAGCATAGGCGCCGGGGAGGGTGAAAAACTGTTTTTT. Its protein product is CASSIGAGEGEKLFF. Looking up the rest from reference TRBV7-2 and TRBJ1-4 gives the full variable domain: GAGVSQSPSNKVTEKGKDVELRCDPISGHTALYWYRQSLGQGLEFLIYFQGNSAPDKSGLPSDRFSAERTGGSVSTLTIQRTQQEDSAVYLCASSIGAGEGEKLFFGSGTQLSVL.

The CDR3 DNA reads TGTGCCAGCAGCTTAGGGAGGAACAATGAGCAGTTCTTC. Translating gives CASSLGRNNEQFF. This chain uses TRBV7-2 with TRBJ2-1, with a weak D call TRBD2 (5 bases). The CDR3 consists of 13 residues. V gave up 1 base and J gave up 5 bases, with 6 bases separating them. CDR1 is SGHTA, CDR2 FQGNSA, per germline.

CDR3 coding DNA: TGTGCCAGCAGTTTATCGGGGGGGCCGGGCGGGGAGCTGTTTTTT. It specifies CASSLSGGPGGELFF. The chain has TRBV28 and TRBJ2-2; 8 bases fit TRBD2. The CDR3 loop spans 15 amino acids. The germline CDR1 and CDR2 sequences are MDHEN and SYDVKM. The V and J ends lost 1 base and 7 bases, in that order; junction bases with no gene match: 5. Together with reference TRBV28 and TRBJ2-2, the CDR3 gives the full variable domain: DVKVTQSSRYLVKRTGEKVFLECVQDMDHENMFWYRQDPGLGLRLIYFSYDVKMKEKGDIPEGYSVSREKKERFSLILESASTNQTSMYLCASSLSGGPGGELFFGEGSRLTVL.

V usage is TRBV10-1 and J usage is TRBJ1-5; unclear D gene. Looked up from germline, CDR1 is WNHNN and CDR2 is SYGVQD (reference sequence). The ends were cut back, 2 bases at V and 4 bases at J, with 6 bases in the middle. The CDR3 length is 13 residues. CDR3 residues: CASSENGNQPQHF. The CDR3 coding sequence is TGCGCCAGCAGTGAGAACGGGAATCAGCCCCAGCATTTT.

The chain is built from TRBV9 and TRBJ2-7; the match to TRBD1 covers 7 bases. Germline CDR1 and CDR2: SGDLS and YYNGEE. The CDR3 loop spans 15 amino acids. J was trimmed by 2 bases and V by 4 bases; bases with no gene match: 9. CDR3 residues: CASSSQPTGTYEQYF. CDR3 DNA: TGTGCCAGCAGCTCCCAACCGACAGGGACCTACGAGCAGTACTTC.

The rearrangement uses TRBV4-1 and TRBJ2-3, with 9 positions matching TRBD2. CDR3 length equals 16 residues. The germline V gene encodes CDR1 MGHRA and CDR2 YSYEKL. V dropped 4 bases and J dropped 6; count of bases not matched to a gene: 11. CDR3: CASSRIAGVGGDTQYF. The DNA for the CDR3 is TGCGCCAGCAGCCGGATAGCGGGAGTAGGGGGGGATACGCAGTATTTT.

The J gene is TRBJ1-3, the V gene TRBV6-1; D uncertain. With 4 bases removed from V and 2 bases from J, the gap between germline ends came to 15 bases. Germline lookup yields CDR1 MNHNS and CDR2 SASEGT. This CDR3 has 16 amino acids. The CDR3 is CASSGQLSSTGNTIYF. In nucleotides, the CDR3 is TGTGCCAGCAGTGGACAACTGAGTTCTACTGGAAACACCATATATTTT.

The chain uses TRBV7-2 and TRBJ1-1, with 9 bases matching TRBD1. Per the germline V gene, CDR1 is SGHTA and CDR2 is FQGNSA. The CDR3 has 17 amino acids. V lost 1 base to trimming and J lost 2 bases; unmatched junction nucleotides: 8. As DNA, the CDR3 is TGTGCCAGCAGCTTAGTAGGAGGGGACAGGGTCAACACTGAAGCTTTCTTT. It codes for CASSLVGGDRVNTEAFF.

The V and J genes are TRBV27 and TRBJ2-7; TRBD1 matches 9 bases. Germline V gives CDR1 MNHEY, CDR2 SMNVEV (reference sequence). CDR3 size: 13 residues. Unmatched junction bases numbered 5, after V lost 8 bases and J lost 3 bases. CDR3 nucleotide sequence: TGTGCCAGCCGGGGACAGGGTTACTACGAGCAGTACTTC. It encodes CASRGQGYYEQYF.

CDR3 nucleotide sequence: TGTGCCAGCAGCCCGCCCGCCAGCGGTGACTACAATGAGCAGTTCTTC. Amino acid sequence: CASSPPASGDYNEQFF. J is TRBJ2-1 and V is TRBV7-9, with D possibly TRBD2 on 5 matching bases. Germline CDR1 reads SEHNR; CDR2 reads FQNEAQ (reference sequence). With 5 bases removed from V and 3 bases from J, the gap between germline ends came to 17 bases. CDR3 length equals 16 residues.

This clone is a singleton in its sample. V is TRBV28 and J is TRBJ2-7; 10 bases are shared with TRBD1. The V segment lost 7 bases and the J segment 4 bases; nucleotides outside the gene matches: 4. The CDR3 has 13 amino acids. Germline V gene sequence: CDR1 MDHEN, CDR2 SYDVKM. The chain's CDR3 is CASTTGGVYEQYF. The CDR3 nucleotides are TGTGCCAGCACGACAGGGGGCGTTTACGAGCAGTACTTC.

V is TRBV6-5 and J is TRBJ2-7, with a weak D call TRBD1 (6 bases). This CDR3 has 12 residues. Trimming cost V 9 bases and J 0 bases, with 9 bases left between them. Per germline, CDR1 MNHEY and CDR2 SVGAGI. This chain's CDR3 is CASRQDSYEQYF. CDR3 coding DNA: TGTGCCAGTCGACAGGACTCCTACGAGCAGTACTTC.

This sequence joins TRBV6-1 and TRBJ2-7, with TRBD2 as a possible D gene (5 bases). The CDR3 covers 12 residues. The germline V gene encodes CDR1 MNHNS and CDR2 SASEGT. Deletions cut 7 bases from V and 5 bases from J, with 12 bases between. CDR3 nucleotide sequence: TGTGCCAGCACCCTCTGGCGGGACGAGCAGTACTTC. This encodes CASTLWRDEQYF.

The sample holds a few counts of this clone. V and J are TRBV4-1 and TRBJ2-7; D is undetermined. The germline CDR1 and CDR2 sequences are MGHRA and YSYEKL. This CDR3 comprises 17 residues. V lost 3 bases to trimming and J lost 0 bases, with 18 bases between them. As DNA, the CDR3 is TGCGCCAGCAGCCAGAGTCCTCGTTCACCTAGCTCCTACGAGCAGTACTTC. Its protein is CASSQSPRSPSSYEQYF.

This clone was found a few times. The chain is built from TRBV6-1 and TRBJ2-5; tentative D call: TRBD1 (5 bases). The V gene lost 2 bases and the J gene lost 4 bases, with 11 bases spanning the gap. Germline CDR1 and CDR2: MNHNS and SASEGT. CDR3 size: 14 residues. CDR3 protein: CASSEWGRSETQYF. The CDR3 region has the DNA TGTGCCAGCAGTGAATGGGGCAGGTCAGAGACCCAGTACTTC.

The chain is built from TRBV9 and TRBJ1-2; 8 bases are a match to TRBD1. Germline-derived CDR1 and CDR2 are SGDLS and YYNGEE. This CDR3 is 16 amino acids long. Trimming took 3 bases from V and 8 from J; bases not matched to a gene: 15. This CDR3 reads CASSDRDRLFPRGYTF. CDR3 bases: TGTGCCAGCAGCGACCGGGACAGGCTTTTCCCCCGCGGCTACACCTTC.

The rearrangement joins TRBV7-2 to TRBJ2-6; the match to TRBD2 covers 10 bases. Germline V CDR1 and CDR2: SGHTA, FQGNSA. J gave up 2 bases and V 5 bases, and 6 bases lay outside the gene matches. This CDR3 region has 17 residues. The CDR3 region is CASSLTSGNPGANVLTF. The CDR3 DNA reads TGTGCCAGCAGCCTCACTAGCGGGAACCCTGGGGCCAACGTCCTGACTTTC.

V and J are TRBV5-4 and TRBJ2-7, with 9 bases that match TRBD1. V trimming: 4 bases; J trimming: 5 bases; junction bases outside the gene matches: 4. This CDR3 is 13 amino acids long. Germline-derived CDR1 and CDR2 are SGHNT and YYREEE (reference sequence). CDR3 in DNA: TGTGCCAGCAGCCCCCGGGACAGGGACGAGCAGTACTTC. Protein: CASSPRDRDEQYF.

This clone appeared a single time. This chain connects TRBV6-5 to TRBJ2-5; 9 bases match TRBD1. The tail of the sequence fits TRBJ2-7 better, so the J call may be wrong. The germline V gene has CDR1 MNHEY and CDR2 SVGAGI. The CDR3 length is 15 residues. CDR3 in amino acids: CASSPEQGAGYEQYF. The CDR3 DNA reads TGTGCCAGCAGTCCCGAACAGGGGGCTGGCTACGAGCAGTACTTC.